This passage covers 12 T cell receptor beta chains from one sample sequenced in a study of blood T cell repertoires in COVID-19. Assay used: immunoSEQ multiplex PCR; TCRdb lists only in-frame clones, some missing. The sample includes 95,000 to 150,000 clones, 80% to 90% of them seen just once. Sequenced: peripheral blood. These receptors were obtained from a man in his 70s with active or convalescent COVID-19.

This clone was detected only a few times. The rearrangement links TRBV6-2 or TRBV6-3 to TRBJ2-1; 8 nucleotides agree with TRBD2. This CDR3 is 17 amino acids long. Germline values: CDR1 MNHEY, CDR2 SVGEGT. The J segment lost 8 bases and the V segment lost 2 bases, leaving 14 bases of the junction unmatched. This CDR3 reads CASSYGPYGRAGDEQFF. The CDR3 nucleotides are TGTGCCAGCAGTTACGGCCCCTACGGGAGGGCCGGGGATGAGCAGTTCTTC.

The chain joins TRBV6-5 to TRBJ2-7; D might be TRBD1 (5 bases). The CDR3 has 14 residues. CDR1 and CDR2 (germline): MNHEY, SVGAGI. Trimming stripped 5 bases from V and 4 bases from J, with 15 bases between. The CDR3 reads CASSRTTTGYEQYF. The CDR3 coding sequence is TGTGCCAGCAGTCGGACCACTACAGGTTACGAGCAGTACTTC.

CDR3 residues: CATRAQGADQPQHF. In DNA, the CDR3 is TGTGCCACCCGAGCACAGGGGGCAGATCAGCCCCAGCATTTT. The chain couples TRBV19 to TRBJ1-5; the match to TRBD1 covers 9 bases. V was pared by 10 bases and J by 5 bases, with 9 bases of the junction left unmatched. This CDR3 has 14 residues. CDR1 is LNHDA and CDR2 is SQIVND in the germline V gene (reference sequence).

This clone was counted a few times. This chain uses TRBV28 with TRBJ2-7; D ambiguous. Germline assignment: CDR1 MDHEN and CDR2 SYDVKM. V lost 5 bases, J lost 4 bases, and 9 bases lay in between. The CDR3 has 12 residues. The DNA of the CDR3 is TGTGCCAGCAGTCCTGCGGCTTACGAGCAGTACTTC. This encodes CASSPAAYEQYF.

The chain employs TRBV21-1 and TRBJ2-1; the D segment call TRBD1 is taken from the table without a DNA check. TRBV21-1 is termed a pseudogene. The CDR3 runs to 17 residues. CDR3 protein: CASSKKAEGQGANEQFF. For the CDR3, the DNA is TGTGCCAGCAGCAAAAAGGCGGAAGGACAGGGTGCCAATGAGCAGTTCTTC.

The V and J genes are TRBV3-1 (or the pseudogene TRBV3-2) and TRBJ1-6; 9 positions match TRBD1. CDR3 size: 16 residues. Trimming at V came to 2 bases and at J to 7 bases, leaving 6 bases not matched to a gene. Germline CDR1 and CDR2: LGHDT and YNNKEL (reference sequence). The CDR3 here is CASSQSPGTGNSPLHF. CDR3 nucleotide sequence: TGTGCCAGCAGCCAAAGCCCCGGGACAGGGAATTCACCCCTCCACTTT.

This clone appeared a few times. The chain carries TRBV19 and TRBJ1-1, with 8 bases matching TRBD1. The CDR3 sequence is 13 residues long. The ends lost 3 bases at V and 8 bases at J; junction bases unmatched: 5. Germline CDR1 LNHDA, CDR2 SQIVND (reference sequence). The CDR3 loop reads CASSITDRGEAFF. The CDR3 coding sequence is TGTGCCAGTAGTATTACAGACAGGGGAGAAGCTTTCTTT.

As for this clone: This CDR3 is also generated by other DNA sequences in the sample. The chain couples TRBV11-3 to TRBJ2-1, with D maybe TRBD2 (5 bases). This CDR3 contains 15 residues. With 1 base removed from V and 5 bases from J, the gap between germline ends came to 12 bases. Germline-derived CDR1 and CDR2 are SGHNT and YENEEA. The CDR3 nucleotides read TGTGCCAGCAGCTTAGGGGCGGGTGTACACAATGAGCAGTTCTTC. Translation gives CASSLGAGVHNEQFF. Filled out from reference TRBV11-3 and TRBJ2-1, the complete variable domain reads EAGVVQSPRYKIIEKKQPVAFWCNPISGHNTLYWYLQNLGQGPELLIRYENEEAVDDSQLPKDRFSAERLKGVDSTLKIQPAELGDSAVYLCASSLGAGVHNEQFFGPGTRLTVL.

The table lists this clone with a count of one. The CDR3 spells CASSGRAPEGGKLFF. CDR3 nucleotides: TGTGCCAGCAGCGGCCGGGCCCCTGAGGGTGGAAAACTGTTTTTT. This sequence joins TRBV5-5 and TRBJ1-4; no clear D. CDR1 and CDR2 (germline): SGHKS, YYEKEE (reference sequence). V dropped 4 bases and J dropped 10 bases, with 20 bases sitting between them. The CDR3 consists of 15 residues.

This sequence joins TRBV28 and TRBJ2-1, with D possibly matching TRBD2 (5 bases). The CDR3 is 12 amino acids. V gave up 6 bases and J gave up 10 bases, with 13 bases separating them. Germline values: CDR1 MDHEN, CDR2 SYDVKM. Written as DNA, the CDR3 is TGTGCCAGCAGGGGCCTCCAGCGGGAGCAGTTCTTC. Translation gives CASRGLQREQFF.

J is TRBJ2-7 and V is TRBV27, with a weak D call TRBD2 (7 bases). The CDR3 is 13 residues long. V lost 8 bases and J lost 0, with 11 bases in between. Germline values: CDR1 MNHEY, CDR2 SMNVEV (reference sequence). CDR3 sequence: CASGGASSYEQYF. In DNA form, the CDR3 reads TGTGCCAGCGGGGGGGCAAGCTCCTACGAGCAGTACTTC.

The chain uses TRBV24-1 and TRBJ1-2; 8 bases are shared with TRBD1. The CDR3 sequence is 15 residues long. The V gene end was trimmed by 3 bases and the J gene end by 4 bases; junction bases not matched to a gene: 6. Germline assignment: CDR1 KGHDR and CDR2 SFDVKD. This chain's CDR3 is CATSDGQGFRYGYTF. CDR3 DNA sequence: TGTGCCACCAGTGATGGACAGGGTTTTCGCTATGGCTACACCTTC.